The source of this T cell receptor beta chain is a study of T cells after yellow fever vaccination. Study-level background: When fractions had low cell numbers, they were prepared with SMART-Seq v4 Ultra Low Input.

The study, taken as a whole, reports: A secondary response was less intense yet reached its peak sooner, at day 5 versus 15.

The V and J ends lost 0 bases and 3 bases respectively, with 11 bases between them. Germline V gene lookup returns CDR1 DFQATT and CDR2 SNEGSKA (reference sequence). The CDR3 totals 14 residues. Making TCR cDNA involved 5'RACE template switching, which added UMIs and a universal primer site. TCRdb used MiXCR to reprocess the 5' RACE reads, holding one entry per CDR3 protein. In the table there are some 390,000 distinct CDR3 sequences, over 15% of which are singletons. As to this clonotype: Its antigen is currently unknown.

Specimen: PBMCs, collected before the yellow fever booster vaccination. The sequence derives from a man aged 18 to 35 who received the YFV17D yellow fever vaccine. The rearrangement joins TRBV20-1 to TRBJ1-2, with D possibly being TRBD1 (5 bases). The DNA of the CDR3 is TGCAGTGCTAGAGAATCTCAGGGCCACTATGGCTACACCTTC. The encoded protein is CSARESQGHYGYTF.